This T cell receptor (beta chain) was retrieved from a study of T cells in Graves' hyperthyroidism and ophthalmopathy. Notes on the study in general: Ophthalmopathy could be told apart from stable hyperthyroidism with a 13 V-J model.

CDR1 is DFQATT, CDR2 SNEGSKA, per germline (reference sequence). V dropped 0 bases and J dropped 0 bases, with 9 bases sitting between them. The CDR3 runs 16 residues. The table lists this clonotype with a few counts. The antigen remains unidentified. RNA transcripts gave rise to amplified TCR beta CDR3 regions. The study used the HTBI primer set for a first-round RT-PCR of the TCR CDR3. MiXCR was run by TCRdb on the multiplex PCR reads, yielding one entry per CDR3 protein. The sample has under 350,000 distinct CDR3 sequences, roughly 13% seen once. Ophthalmopathy patients all had a Clinical Activity Score of at least 3, a NOSPECS grade of at least 4 and disease under 3 months old. On the basis of clinical symptoms, serum thyroxine and TRAb, thyroid ultrasound and orbital computed tomography, diagnoses were made.

This clonotype originated in a woman between 40 and 55 years old with Graves' ophthalmopathy. The gene calls are TRBV20-1 and TRBJ2-6; perhaps TRBD2 as D (6 bases). Sample: blood. The DNA for the CDR3 is TGCAGTGCTAGAGACCAGGGAGGCTCTGGGGCCAACGTCCTGACTTTC. It codes for CSARDQGGSGANVLTF.